This T cell receptor (beta chain) was retrieved from a study of shared clonotypes between healthy human individuals. It was across several immunoSEQ plates that each subset's genomic DNA was evenly split. For unsorted PBMC, 300 ng DNA per replicate equaled some 32,000 T cell genomes. Profiling relied on immunoSEQ multiplex PCR, and the TCRdb table lists in-frame clones only, not all of them. Here the sample spans 450,000 to 500,000 clones, 65% to 80% being singletons. Adults of Caucasian background living in Nashville, Tennessee made up all donors. This clone was seen a few times. This TCR came from a woman between 40 and 50 years old in good health. Some clones in this sample may be carry-over from other donors' samples. Sequencing was performed on PBMCs.

The CDR3 nucleotides read TGTGCCAGCCAGTTACGGGACACTGAAGCTTTCTTT. Encoded protein: CASQLRDTEAFF. This rearrangement joins TRBV25-1 to TRBJ1-1; D is unresolved. Germline assignment: CDR1 MGHDK and CDR2 SYGVNS. V was clipped by 8 bases and J by 3 bases, with 10 bases between them. This CDR3 contains 12 residues. Drawing the rest from reference TRBV25-1 and TRBJ1-1, the complete variable domain is EADIYQTPRYLVIGTGKKITLECSQTMGHDKMYWYQQDPGMELHLIHYSYGVNSTEKGDLSSESTVSRIRTEHFPLTLESARPSHTSQYLCASQLRDTEAFFGQGTRLTVV.